Below are 18 T cell receptor beta chains sequenced from a single sample in a study of OX40 agonist ivuxolimab in advanced cancers. Generated by immunoSEQ multiplex PCR, the TCRdb table keeps only in-frame clones and is missing some. The sample carries more than 80,000 clones, about 89% recorded once. Sample: CD4+ or CD8+ T cells sorted from blood, taken in a trial of the OX40 agonist ivuxolimab. These receptors came from an adult with an advanced solid tumor such as melanoma, head and neck, liver or kidney cancer.

This clone has just one count. This chain joins TRBV7-9 and TRBJ1-1; 10 positions agree with TRBD1. The CDR3 consists of 14 residues. With V trimmed by 6 bases and J by 2 bases, 3 bases remained unmatched. The germline V gene encodes CDR1 SEHNR and CDR2 FQNEAQ (reference sequence). The CDR3 region has the DNA TGTGCCAGCAGACGACAGGGGGCAAACACTGAAGCTTTCTTT. Its translation is CASRRQGANTEAFF.

The chain links TRBV11-2 to TRBJ1-5; no clear D. Germline CDR1 is SGHAT and CDR2 is FQNNGV. V was shortened by 0 bases and J by 2 bases, with 11 bases between the two germline ends. The CDR3 length is 16 residues. The CDR3 DNA sequence: TGTGCCAGCAGCTTAGAGCCAGGTCTTCGCAATCAGCCCCAGCATTTT. Translating gives CASSLEPGLRNQPQHF.

This clone was seen only once. V is TRBV6-5 and J is TRBJ2-7, with TRBD1 matching 7 bases. There are 15 residues in the CDR3. With 6 bases clipped from V and 0 bases from J, the junction kept 8 bases outside the gene matches. Germline values: CDR1 MNHEY, CDR2 SVGAGI. Here the CDR3 reads CASRRGRPSSYEQYF. The CDR3 nucleotides are TGTGCCAGCAGGAGGGGGCGGCCTAGCTCCTACGAGCAGTACTTC.

V and J are TRBV6-5 and TRBJ1-4; D perhaps matches TRBD1 (5 bases). Trimming took off 4 bases at V and 8 bases at J, with 8 bases between the two ends. The V gene's germline CDR1 is MNHEY and CDR2 SVGAGI. The CDR3 has 12 residues. The CDR3 reads CASSSSGEKLFF. The CDR3 coding sequence is TGTGCCAGCAGTTCCTCAGGGGAAAAACTGTTTTTT.

The CDR3 nucleotides read TGTGCCAGCAGCTTCTCCGGGAGCAATCAGCCCCAGCATTTT. Residues: CASSFSGSNQPQHF. V gene TRBV5-6 combines with J gene TRBJ1-5, with D unresolved. V was trimmed by 2 bases and J by 1 base, leaving 7 bases between them. Germline values: CDR1 SGHDT, CDR2 YYEEEE. This CDR3 has 14 amino acids. The whole variable domain, filled in from reference TRBV5-6 and TRBJ1-5, reads DAGVTQSPTHLIKTRGQQVTLRCSPKSGHDTVSWYQQALGQGPQFIFQYYEEEERQRGNFPDRFSGHQFPNYSSELNVNALLLGDSALYLCASSFSGSNQPQHFGDGTRLSIL.

The chain is built from TRBV7-9 and TRBJ2-5, with 7 bases aligning to TRBD1. The closer fit of TRBJ2-7 to the DNA end suggests the J call may be wrong. The CDR3 loop spans 15 amino acids. CDR1 and CDR2 (germline): SEHNR, FQNEAQ (reference sequence). CDR3 bases: TGTGCCAGCAGCTTAGAGGCAGGGGGCTCCTACGAGCAGTACTTC. Translation gives CASSLEAGGSYEQYF.

V and J are TRBV29-1 and TRBJ2-7; D remains ambiguous. Germline V gene lookup returns CDR1 SQVTM and CDR2 ANQGSEA. The length of the CDR3 is 11 residues. The V gene lost 6 bases and the J gene lost 5 bases, with 11 bases spanning the gap. For the CDR3, the DNA is TGCAGCGTGGCTCTGTTTGACGAGCAGTACTTC. This sequence encodes CSVALFDEQYF.

The chain combines TRBV5-1 with TRBJ2-2, with 8 bases fitting TRBD2. The J segment lost 6 bases and the V segment lost 3 bases, leaving 7 bases of the junction unmatched. Germline V gives CDR1 SGHRS, CDR2 YFSETQ. The CDR3 contains 15 residues. The CDR3 reads CASSWGAGGAGELFF. The CDR3 DNA reads as TGCGCCAGCAGCTGGGGTGCGGGAGGTGCCGGGGAGCTGTTTTTT.

The chain employs TRBV28 and TRBJ2-1; 7 bases fit TRBD1. Germline V gives CDR1 MDHEN, CDR2 SYDVKM. The V gene end was trimmed by 5 bases and the J gene end by 5 bases; junction bases not matched to a gene: 9. This CDR3 has 15 residues. The CDR3 sequence: CASSGPGQTNNEQFF. The CDR3 nucleotides are TGTGCCAGCAGTGGCCCGGGACAGACCAACAATGAGCAGTTCTTC.

This clone was observed a single time. This chain uses TRBV7-9 with TRBJ2-1, with TRBD2 as a possible D gene (6 bases). The ends were cut back, 3 bases at V and 0 bases at J, with 21 bases in the middle. CDR3 length: 19 amino acids. Germline assignment: CDR1 SEHNR and CDR2 FQNEAQ (reference sequence). In DNA, the CDR3 is TGTGCCAGCAGCTTTGGGACTTCGGGGTGGAGAAGCTCCTACAATGAGCAGTTCTTC. Its protein product is CASSFGTSGWRSSYNEQFF.

The rearrangement uses TRBV28 and TRBJ2-7; 8 bases line up with TRBD1. This CDR3 has 14 residues. V lost 4 bases to trimming and J lost 4 bases; unmatched junction nucleotides: 6. Germline CDR1 and CDR2: MDHEN and SYDVKM. CDR3 residues: CASSSGQEPYEQYF. The DNA of the CDR3 is TGTGCCAGCAGTTCGGGACAGGAGCCTTACGAGCAGTACTTC.

The chain has TRBV18 and TRBJ2-1; no firm D call. This CDR3 comprises 15 residues. V dropped 1 base and J dropped 9 bases, with 16 bases sitting between them. From germline, CDR1 is KGHSH and CDR2 LQKENI. The CDR3 coding sequence is TGTGCCAGCTCACCACGAAGCGCCGAGGTAGGTGAGCAGTTCTTC. This gives the protein CASSPRSAEVGEQFF.

The V gene is TRBV27, the J gene TRBJ2-7; D is perhaps TRBD2 (5 bases). Germline CDR1 reads MNHEY; CDR2 reads SMNVEV (reference sequence). With 5 bases removed from V and 5 bases from J, the gap between germline ends came to 22 bases. This CDR3 is built from 16 residues. CDR3 region: CASSIGEGILGHEQYF. CDR3 nucleotides: TGTGCCAGCAGTATCGGTGAGGGTATCCTAGGCCACGAGCAGTACTTC.

The rearrangement links TRBV5-8 to TRBJ2-5; 14 bases are a match to TRBD2. CDR1 is SGHTS, CDR2 YDEGEE, per germline. After removal of 5 bases from V and 7 bases from J, the junction contained 7 bases not matched to a gene. The CDR3 length is 15 residues. CDR3 loop: CASSDSGLAGATQYF. The CDR3 DNA follows: TGTGCCAGCAGTGACTCGGGACTAGCGGGAGCGACCCAGTACTTC.

CDR3 DNA: TGTGCCAGCACCGCGGGGACAGGGGCCGGCGAGCAGTACTTC. Its translation: CASTAGTGAGEQYF. V gene TRBV27 combines with J gene TRBJ2-7; 10 positions match TRBD1. Germline assignment: CDR1 MNHEY and CDR2 SMNVEV (reference sequence). This CDR3 spans 14 amino acids. Trimming removed 7 bases from V and 6 bases from J; junction bases left unmatched: 9.

The chain uses TRBV6-1 and TRBJ2-1, with a weak D call TRBD2 (5 bases). The CDR3 length is 15 residues. Germline V gives CDR1 MNHNS, CDR2 SASEGT. The V and J ends lost 3 bases and 3 bases respectively, with 12 bases between them. The CDR3 sequence: CASSDRGDGYNEQFF. For the CDR3, the DNA is TGTGCCAGCAGTGATCGGGGTGACGGCTACAATGAGCAGTTCTTC.

The CDR3: CASSLLNLAGQIAKNIQYF. In DNA, the CDR3 is TGCGCCAGCAGCCTTCTTAATCTAGCGGGCCAAATAGCCAAAAACATTCAGTACTTC. V is TRBV4-1 and J is TRBJ2-4, with 8 bases matching TRBD2. The CDR3 is 19 amino acids. Germline V gene lookup returns CDR1 MGHRA and CDR2 YSYEKL. The V and J ends lost 4 bases and 0 bases, in that order; junction bases with no gene match: 14.

The chain joins TRBV19 to TRBJ2-3; 7 bases agree with TRBD2. This CDR3 contains 15 residues. V lost 4 bases to trimming and J lost 3 bases; unmatched junction nucleotides: 7. Germline V gene data show CDR1 as LNHDA and CDR2 as SQIVND (reference sequence). The CDR3 DNA follows: TGTGCCAGTAGTACCCTAGCGGTACAGACAGATACGCAGTATTTT. Translation: CASSTLAVQTDTQYF.